This entry lists 26 T cell receptor beta chains sequenced from one sample in a study of breast tumors, draining lymph nodes, adjacent tissues. MiXCR, run by TCRdb on the multiplex PCR reads, gives a single entry per CDR3 protein. The sample carries about 170,000 distinct CDR3 sequences, about 33% recorded once. Samples came from axillary lymph nodes draining the breast cancer. The sequenced material came from axillary lymph node tissue. These receptors were collected from a female donor with breast cancer. Some clones in this sample may be carry-over from other donors' samples.

This clonotype was seen many times. This sequence joins TRBV2 and TRBJ1-5, with D unclear. This CDR3 comprises 18 residues. V was pared by 1 base and J by 0 bases, with 16 bases between. Germline CDR1 reads SNHLY; CDR2 reads FYNNEI. CDR3 nucleotide sequence: TGTGCCAGCAGTGAAGAGAGGGTTCTAGCATATAGCAATCAGCCCCAGCATTTT. It is translated as CASSEERVLAYSNQPQHF. Combining the CDR3 with reference TRBV2 and TRBJ1-5 gives the whole variable domain EPEVTQTPSHQVTQMGQEVILRCVPISNHLYFYWYRQILGQKVEFLVSFYNNEISEKSEIFDDQFSVERPDGSNFTLKIRSTKLEDSAMYFCASSEERVLAYSNQPQHFGDGTRLSIL.

As to this clonotype: A read error may explain this, as a much larger clone is one base away. The V call is TRBV20-1, the J call TRBJ2-7; D may correspond to TRBD1 or TRBD2 (5 bases each). This CDR3 comprises 14 residues. Germline CDR1 reads DFQATT; CDR2 reads SNEGSKA (reference sequence). The V end was cut by 6 bases, the J end by 0 bases, with 15 bases between. CDR3 nucleotide sequence: TGCAGTGCCCTCGGGGACCACAGCTCCTACGAGCAGTACTTC. Translating it yields CSALGDHSSYEQYF.

Ten or more counts support this clonotype. The J gene is TRBJ2-5, the V gene TRBV19; D is tentatively TRBD1 or TRBD2 (6 bases each). The CDR3 loop spans 13 amino acids. V dropped 5 bases and J dropped 4 bases, with 11 bases sitting between them. Germline V gives CDR1 LNHDA, CDR2 SQIVND (reference sequence). The CDR3: CASSPPGAETQYF. The CDR3 region has the DNA TGTGCCAGTAGTCCCCCGGGGGCAGAGACCCAGTACTTC. Using reference TRBV19 and TRBJ2-5 for the parts outside the CDR3, the full variable domain is DGGITQSPKYLFRKEGQNVTLSCEQNLNHDAMYWYRQDPGQGLRLIYYSQIVNDFQKGDIAEGYSVSREKKESFPLTVTSAQKNPTAFYLCASSPPGAETQYFGPGTRLLVL.

This clonotype showed up many times. This chain links TRBV7-9 with TRBJ2-5; tentatively, D is TRBD1 (6 bases). Germline CDR1 is SEHNR and CDR2 is FQNEAQ (reference sequence). Trimming removed 2 bases from V and 0 bases from J, with 7 bases in between. The CDR3 totals 14 residues. CDR3 DNA: TGTGCCAGCAGCTTACGGACAGACCAAGAGACCCAGTACTTC. Its translation is CASSLRTDQETQYF.

Notes on this clonotype: At one end, the junction sequence differs from germline, possibly due to a read error. The DNA of the CDR3 is TGCGCCAACAGTGAGCTAGCGGGGGGCCCAAATACGCAGTATTTT. Translation gives CANSELAGGPNTQYF. The gene calls are TRBV10-1 and TRBJ2-3, with 11 bases fitting TRBD2. Germline CDR1 is WNHNN and CDR2 is SYGVQD (reference sequence). CDR3 length equals 15 residues.

The table lists this clonotype with many counts. The chain employs TRBV28 and TRBJ1-5; D unresolved. Germline loops: CDR1 MDHEN, CDR2 SYDVKM. Trimming took off 1 base at V and 2 bases at J, with 12 bases between the two ends. CDR3 size: 16 residues. In DNA, the CDR3 is TGTGCCAGCAGTTTATTGTCCGGACCTGGCAATCAGCCCCAGCATTTT. It translates to CASSLLSGPGNQPQHF.

In this sample, this clonotype turned up many times. The chain links TRBV9 to TRBJ2-7; 10 nucleotides match TRBD1. CDR1 SGDLS and CDR2 YYNGEE come from the germline V gene. Trimming at V came to 4 bases and at J to 5 bases, leaving 3 bases not matched to a gene. The CDR3 runs 13 residues. CDR3 residues: CASSPGTGDEQYF. The CDR3 coding sequence is TGTGCCAGCAGCCCTGGGACAGGGGACGAGCAGTACTTC.

This chain joins TRBV6-6 and TRBJ2-7; the match to TRBD2 covers 14 bases. Germline CDR1 reads MNHNY; CDR2 reads SVGAGI (reference sequence). Germline trimming cut 6 bases from V and 4 bases from J; bases unmatched to any gene: 8. The CDR3 consists of 16 residues. The CDR3: CASSGTSGSGGYEQYF. The CDR3 nucleotides read TGTGCCAGCAGCGGGACTAGCGGGAGTGGGGGTTACGAGCAGTACTTC.

This clonotype appeared a few times. A much more abundant neighbour one base away suggests this may be a read error. This sequence joins TRBV12-3 or TRBV12-4 and TRBJ2-7; D unresolved. The CDR3 is 12 amino acids. Trimming stripped 3 bases from V and 2 bases from J, with 5 bases between. CDR3 nucleotide sequence: TGTGCCAGCAGTTTCAAGGCCTACGAGCAGTACTTC. It yields the protein CASSFKAYEQYF.

This clonotype was observed many times. Its ends do not fully match the called genes, so a read error is possible. This chain uses TRBV20-1 with TRBJ1-2; TRBD1 aligns across 9 bases. Per the germline V gene, CDR1 is DFQATT and CDR2 is SNEGSKA (reference sequence). CDR3 length: 12 amino acids. In DNA, the CDR3 is TGCAGTGCTAAAGACAGGGGGTATGGCTCCACCTTC. It specifies CSAKDRGYGSTF.

The table lists this clonotype with many counts. The chain joins TRBV11-1 to TRBJ2-3; D unresolved. The germline V gene encodes CDR1 SGHAT and CDR2 FQDESV (reference sequence). The CDR3 runs 12 residues. The V and J ends lost 2 bases and 6 bases respectively, with 6 bases between them. The CDR3, as DNA: TGTGCCAGCAGCTTATTTGGGGATACGCAGTATTTT. Residues: CASSLFGDTQYF.

This clonotype was recorded many times. The V call is TRBV19, the J call TRBJ2-5; a weak D match, TRBD2 (6 bases). V shed 6 bases and J shed 2 bases, with 10 bases lying between them. CDR3 length: 13 amino acids. Germline V gives CDR1 LNHDA, CDR2 SQIVND (reference sequence). The CDR3 is CASRGTPQETQYF. The CDR3 DNA sequence: TGTGCCAGTAGAGGGACTCCTCAAGAGACCCAGTACTTC.

This clonotype appeared many times. The V and J genes are TRBV25-1 and TRBJ2-7; maybe TRBD1 (5 bases). The CDR3 is made up of 13 amino acids. V gave up 1 base and J gave up 7 bases, with 11 bases separating them. CDR1 is MGHDK and CDR2 is SYGVNS in the germline V gene. The CDR3 DNA is TGTGCCAGCAGTGAATCCAGGGCGAGGGAGCAGTACTTC. It yields the protein CASSESRAREQYF.

This clonotype came up a few times. One end of the junction is discordant with germline, which a read error may explain. In nucleotides, the CDR3 is TGTGTCAGCAGTCCACGACTAGTCCTCGGGTACGAGCAGTACTTC. Translation: CVSSPRLVLGYEQYF. The genes are TRBV27 and TRBJ2-7, with a tentative D call TRBD2 (6 bases). This CDR3 has 15 amino acids. CDR1 is MNHEY, CDR2 SMNVEV, per germline (reference sequence).

This clonotype was found many times. The rearrangement joins TRBV12-3 or TRBV12-4 to TRBJ2-5; D is possibly TRBD1 (5 bases). This CDR3 spans 11 amino acids. V was cut by 8 bases and J by 5 bases, with 9 bases left in between. This CDR3 is CASAWGETQYF. Written as DNA, the CDR3 is TGTGCCAGCGCTTGGGGCGAGACCCAGTACTTC.

The sample holds many counts of this clonotype. This could be a read error, since a much larger clone is one nucleotide away. The conserved phenylalanine or tryptophan normally closing the CDR3 is absent here, so this likely arose from a read error. The chain has TRBV20-1 and TRBJ2-5; D not certain. The CDR3 runs 10 residues. Germline lookup yields CDR1 DFQATT and CDR2 SNEGSKA (reference sequence). V was clipped by 6 bases and J by 7 bases, with 9 bases between them. CDR3 nucleotides: TGCAGTGCCTTCTTCGGGACCCAGTACTCC. Translated, it gives CSAFFGTQYS.

The CDR3, as DNA: TGTGCCAGCAGTTACGAGGGTAGGGCCGAGCAGTACTTC. This codes for CASSYEGRAEQYF. This chain connects TRBV6-5 to TRBJ2-7; D is perhaps TRBD2 (5 bases). Trimming removed 2 bases from V and 6 bases from J, with 11 bases in between. The germline V gene encodes CDR1 MNHEY and CDR2 SVGAGI. The CDR3 has 13 residues.

The chain carries TRBV4-2 and TRBJ1-5; 11 bases agree with TRBD1. The CDR3 length is 15 residues. The V segment lost 3 bases and the J segment 8 bases; nucleotides outside the gene matches: 6. CDR1 LGHNA and CDR2 YNFKEQ come from the germline V gene. The CDR3 nucleotides are TGTGCCAGCAGCCAGGACGGACAGGGGGCCAAGCCCCAGCATTTT. Translation gives CASSQDGQGAKPQHF.

Many counts were recorded for this clonotype. V and J are TRBV5-6 and TRBJ2-7; TRBD1 matches at 9 bases. The ends lost 5 bases at V and 3 bases at J; junction bases unmatched: 9. CDR1 is SGHDT and CDR2 is YYEEEE in the germline V gene. This CDR3 comprises 15 residues. Here the CDR3 DNA reads TGTGCCAGCAGATCAGCCGGGACAGGGAGCTACGAGCAGTACTTC. This translates into CASRSAGTGSYEQYF.

The V call is TRBV19, the J call TRBJ2-1, with TRBD2 matching over 7 bases. This CDR3 spans 15 amino acids. Trimming cost V 3 bases and J 7 bases; bases outside gene matches: 9. Germline values: CDR1 LNHDA, CDR2 SQIVND (reference sequence). CDR3 sequence: CASSIQAVGGNEQFF. The CDR3, as DNA: TGTGCCAGTAGTATCCAGGCGGTGGGAGGGAATGAGCAGTTCTTC. Combining the CDR3 with reference TRBV19 and TRBJ2-1 gives the whole variable domain DGGITQSPKYLFRKEGQNVTLSCEQNLNHDAMYWYRQDPGQGLRLIYYSQIVNDFQKGDIAEGYSVSREKKESFPLTVTSAQKNPTAFYLCASSIQAVGGNEQFFGPGTRLTVL.

This clonotype was detected ten times or more. The chain combines TRBV5-8 with TRBJ1-5; the D gene is possibly TRBD1 (6 bases). Per germline, CDR1 SGHTS and CDR2 YDEGEE. The V end lost 1 base, the J end lost 5 bases, and 10 bases lay between the germline ends. The CDR3 runs to 14 residues. CDR3 DNA: TGTGCCAGCAGCTTGCAAGGGGGACATCAGCCCCAGCATTTT. It encodes CASSLQGGHQPQHF. The full variable domain, completed using reference TRBV5-8 and TRBJ1-5, is EAGVTQSPTHLIKTRGQQATLRCSPISGHTSVYWYQQALGLGLQFLLWYDEGEERNRGNFPPRFSGRQFPNYSSELNVNALELEDSALYLCASSLQGGHQPQHFGDGTRLSIL.

In this sample, this clonotype turned up many times. The CDR3, as DNA: TGTGCCAGCAGTGAAGCGGTAGCGGGAGGGAGCACAGATACGCAGTATTTT. Translation: CASSEAVAGGSTDTQYF. V usage is TRBV6-1 and J usage is TRBJ2-3; 11 bases agree with TRBD2. This CDR3 is 17 amino acids long. Germline CDR1 MNHNS, CDR2 SASEGT. V was clipped by 0 bases and J by 0 bases; unmatched bases: 2.

This clonotype was picked up a small number of times. The chain employs TRBV28 and TRBJ2-2; unclear D gene. Germline CDR1 is MDHEN and CDR2 is SYDVKM. Trimming left V 2 bases short and J 1 base short, with 5 bases between. This CDR3 region has 14 residues. DNA of the CDR3: TGTGCCAGCAGTTTAGTGGTGAACACCGGGGAGCTGTTTTTT. Translated: CASSLVVNTGELFF. Full variable domain (remainder filled in from reference TRBV28 and TRBJ2-2): DVKVTQSSRYLVKRTGEKVFLECVQDMDHENMFWYRQDPGLGLRLIYFSYDVKMKEKGDIPEGYSVSREKKERFSLILESASTNQTSMYLCASSLVVNTGELFFGEGSRLTVL.

V usage is TRBV10-1 and J usage is TRBJ1-1, with D tentatively TRBD1 (6 bases). The V end was cut by 4 bases, the J end by 4 bases, with 7 bases between. This CDR3 spans 12 amino acids. The germline CDR1 and CDR2 sequences are WNHNN and SYGVQD (reference sequence). The CDR3 spells CASSGDITEAFF. In DNA, the CDR3 is TGCGCCAGCAGTGGGGACATCACTGAAGCTTTCTTT.

This clonotype was picked up a small number of times. This may arise from a read error, as a much more abundant clone is one base away. The CDR3 does not end in the conserved phenylalanine or tryptophan, so this is likely a read error. The chain is built from TRBV19 and TRBJ2-7, with TRBD1 matching 12 bases. Germline loops: CDR1 LNHDA, CDR2 SQIVND (reference sequence). This CDR3 spans 16 amino acids. Trimming took 11 bases from V and 4 from J; bases not matched to a gene: 15. Here the CDR3 DNA reads TGTGCCCGGTCCCGGGACAGGGGGCAGTCGATATACGAGCAGTACTCC. Its protein is CARSRDRGQSIYEQYS.

This clonotype was found a few times. The chain joins TRBV18 to TRBJ2-5; TRBD2 matches at 8 bases. With 4 bases clipped from V and 4 bases from J, the junction kept 14 bases outside the gene matches. In germline, CDR1 is KGHSH, CDR2 LQKENI. The CDR3 totals 17 residues. In DNA form, the CDR3 reads TGTGCCAGCTCACGGGGCGAGACTAGCGTGGGTCGAGAGACCCAGTACTTC. Amino acids: CASSRGETSVGRETQYF.